These T cell receptor beta chains were read from a single sample in a study of long-term antiretroviral therapy in people with HIV. The assay was immunoSEQ multiplex PCR, and TCRdb's table has in-frame clones only and misses some. The top ten clones hold roughly 5.8% of a sample with about 40,000 clones, around 86% of them seen once. Sample: unsorted PBMCs, taken 1 year after starting antiretroviral therapy. The receptors were gathered from a man aged 18 to 30 with HIV. Each CDR3 is given without its conserved first and last residue.

TRBV11-2,ASSLGLGGREETQY
TRBV10-3,AISDRGNQPQH
TRBV7-2,ASSSTGRSGNTIY
TRBV19,ASGVGGKDGYT
TRBV19,ASSTYRGPLQETQY
TRBV27,ASRLEVGGHEQY
TRBV9,ASSVPGQGTGYGYT
TRBV28,ASTAPRQGADTDTQY
TRBV6-1,ASSEDGTSEAF
TRBV27,ASKGGWGDSYEQY
TRBV9,ASSADRSTTNEKLF
TRBV7-6,ASSLGTGGAGEQY
TRBV4-3,ASSHSREPSYEQY
TRBV6-6,ASSYRGNEKLF
TRBV6-6,ASSPLDRMNTEAF
TRBV5-8,ASSLGRGGTDTQY
TRBV7-9,ASRSGQQETQY
TRBV19,ASSIVAGTGELF
TRBV5-6,ASSMAGEDTQY
TRBV12-2,ASRLIGGEDRVAVRSVTEAF
TRBV5-1,ASSFDGTDTQY
TRBV5-1,ASSRGGPYNEQF
TRBV27,ASSLSAPPNTGELF
TRBV28,ASSLGNTEAF
TRBV6-1,ASSAFIEAHEQY
TRBV19,ASSIGETPLGIDEQY
TRBV6-6,ASSSDRGDGYT
TRBV19,ASSEPGQGYEQY
TRBV7-3,ASSFPGGEQF
TRBV6-1,ASSEKSGIAQPQH
TRBV5-1,ASSQGTGPQETQY
TRBV28,ASSWFRDSYNEQF
TRBV6-5,ASSAKGVRNTEAF
TRBV9,ASSVALSTTDTYEQY
TRBV5-1,ASSLGLRVRDYGYT
TRBV19,ASSIKTEAF
TRBV9,ASGTNVRGDYNEQF
TRBV7-9,ASSQEAGTKQY
TRBV13,ASSLGAGLSSYNEQF
TRBV21-1,ASSKGGKEAF
TRBV5-6,ASSLIRGEAF
TRBV19,ASSQTGEMNTEAF
TRBV27,ASSPPGREAF
TRBV27,ASRPFGQSSEAF
TRBV5-1,ASSLGQYQETQY
TRBV2,ASSASPVSGEQF
TRBV6-5,ASSYSGIGTTEAF
TRBV6-5,ASSWDRAIGYT
TRBV6-5,ASSTFTSGGAF
TRBV6-5,ASSYSKRTGHGYT